This entry features one TCR beta chain sequence. The entry originates in a study of read filtering for tumor transcriptome and immune sequencing. From roughly 390 ng of RNA, a library with molecular barcoded alpha/delta and beta/gamma adaptors was made. Each CDR3 protein is one row after TCRdb ran MiXCR on the reads. Of over 15,000 distinct CDR3 sequences in the sample, approximately 20% were seen once. The specimen sequenced was a population of CD138-negative cells sorted from bone marrow. The clonotype originates from a donor at least 40 years old with multiple myeloma.

CDR3 nucleotide sequence: TGTGCCTGCCGGGTATTTGGGGGGAGAAGTGAGCAGTTCTTC. Translating it yields CACRVFGGRSEQFF. The genes are TRBV12-3 or TRBV12-4 and TRBJ2-1, with D perhaps matching TRBD2 (6 bases). This CDR3 contains 14 residues. The V and J ends lost 11 bases and 9 bases respectively, with 23 bases between them.